This note documents a single TCR beta chain sequence. What it recognizes is unknown. The data originate from a study of CD8 T cells in ankylosing spondylitis. Study results and limitations: Ankylosing spondylitis blood appeared to be characterized by a TCR beta motif of several highly homologous variants. The disease-linked clones had a CD8+ phenotype and low blood frequencies.

Trimming removed 3 bases from V and 8 bases from J; junction bases left unmatched: 5. CDR3 length equals 15 residues. From germline, CDR1 is SGHTA and CDR2 FQGNSA. The TCR beta libraries were generated through quantitative 5'-RACE incorporating molecular barcodes. TCRdb re-derived calls from the 5' RACE reads in MiXCR, one entry per CDR3 protein. The data show 300,000 to 350,000 distinct CDR3 sequences, around 20% seen once. Sequenced sample: blood, either unsorted or a sorted T cell fraction (not recorded which). The chain employs TRBV7-2 and TRBJ2-1; 12 bases fit TRBD2. The receptor's source is a female donor with ankylosing spondylitis or in good health (not recorded which). The CDR3 loop is CASSLTSGSTHEQFF. For the CDR3, the DNA is TGTGCCAGCAGCTTGACTAGCGGGAGTACCCATGAGCAGTTCTTC.